Below, 31 T cell receptor beta chains from the same sample are listed, as sequenced in a study of shared clonotypes between healthy human individuals. The assay was immunoSEQ multiplex PCR, and TCRdb's table has in-frame clones only and misses some. The sample lists roughly 1 million clones; around 82% were seen once. The specimen sequenced was memory CD4+ T cells from PBMCs. Subset described: CD45RA-negative fraction. Receptors were obtained from a man younger than 35 in good health. Some clones in this sample may be carry-over from other donors' samples.

CDR3 loop: CASSSRQGYNEQFF. For the CDR3, the DNA is TGTGCCAGCAGCTCCCGACAGGGATACAATGAGCAGTTCTTC. This chain uses TRBV11-3 with TRBJ2-1, with TRBD1 matching over 7 bases. The V gene end was trimmed by 4 bases and the J gene end by 4 bases; junction bases not matched to a gene: 4. Germline values: CDR1 SGHNT, CDR2 YENEEA. This CDR3 spans 14 amino acids.

Concerning this clone itself: A read error is the likely source, as a far larger clone sits one nucleotide away. The rearrangement joins TRBV6-6 to TRBJ1-2; 7 positions match TRBD1. The CDR3 is 14 residues long. Germline V gives CDR1 MNHNY, CDR2 SVGAGI (reference sequence). The CDR3 nucleotides read TGTGTCAGCAGCAAGAGGGACAGCAACTATGGCTACACCTTC. This encodes CVSSKRDSNYGYTF.

The CDR3 nucleotides are TGTGCCAGCAGCTTAACCGGCAATGAGCAGTTCTTC. Protein sequence: CASSLTGNEQFF. The chain couples TRBV5-4 to TRBJ2-1; D not certain. Deletions cut 2 bases from V and 6 bases from J, with 6 bases between. The germline V gene has CDR1 SGHNT and CDR2 YYREEE (reference sequence). The CDR3 sequence is 12 residues long.

This clone was counted a single time. This chain connects TRBV5-5 to TRBJ2-5, with 8 nucleotides matching TRBD2. This CDR3 region has 15 residues. The V segment lost 0 bases and the J segment 0 bases; nucleotides outside the gene matches: 1. CDR1 and CDR2 (germline): SGHKS, YYEKEE (reference sequence). CDR3 DNA sequence: TGTGCCAGCAGCTTGGAGCGGGAGTACCAAGAGACCCAGTACTTC. Its protein is CASSLEREYQETQYF. The variable domain in full, completed from reference TRBV5-5 and TRBJ2-5, reads DAGVTQSPTHLIKTRGQQVTLRCSPISGHKSVSWYQQVLGQGPQFIFQYYEKEERGRGNFPDRFSARQFPNYSSELNVNALLLGDSALYLCASSLEREYQETQYFGPGTRLLVL.

On this clone: Other DNA sequences of this sample code for an identical CDR3. CDR3: CASSPGGSRSYEQYF. The CDR3 DNA is TGTGCCAGCAGCCCTGGCGGATCGCGCTCCTACGAGCAGTACTTC. This sequence joins TRBV9 and TRBJ2-7; D is uncertain. V lost 4 bases, J lost 0 bases, and 14 bases lay in between. There are 15 residues in the CDR3. Germline V CDR1 and CDR2: SGDLS, YYNGEE.

V is TRBV29-1 and J is TRBJ2-2; D is undetermined. CDR3 length equals 14 residues. The germline CDR1 and CDR2 sequences are SQVTM and ANQGSEA. Trimming removed 7 bases at V and 1 base at J, with 13 bases between. The CDR3 sequence: CSAYPPGNTGELFF. The DNA of the CDR3 is TGCAGCGCCTATCCACCCGGGAACACCGGGGAGCTGTTTTTT.

The sample holds a few counts of this clone. The chain couples TRBV2 to TRBJ1-3; tentative D call: TRBD1 (6 bases). The V end was cut by 5 bases, the J end by 3 bases, with 17 bases between. In germline, CDR1 is SNHLY, CDR2 FYNNEI. The CDR3 totals 16 residues. The CDR3 coding sequence is TGTGCCAGCAGTTTCAACAGGGCGATCAGTGGAAACACCATATATTTT. This translates into CASSFNRAISGNTIYF.

The chain is built from TRBV5-1 and TRBJ2-1; 7 nucleotides line up with TRBD1. V shed 0 bases, J shed 9 bases, and the junction held 3 bases outside the gene matches. CDR3 size: 13 residues. Germline V gene lookup returns CDR1 SGHRS and CDR2 YFSETQ. CDR3 amino acids: CASSLETGIEQFF. CDR3 nucleotides: TGCGCCAGCAGCTTGGAGACAGGGATTGAGCAGTTCTTC.

The chain joins TRBV7-9 to TRBJ1-1, with D tentatively TRBD1 (6 bases). Trimming removed 0 bases from V and 5 bases from J, with 10 bases in between. CDR1 is SEHNR, CDR2 FQNEAQ, per germline (reference sequence). This CDR3 has 14 amino acids. In DNA, the CDR3 is TGTGCCAGCAGCTTAGCGTTAGGGGGAACTGAAGCTTTCTTT. It translates to CASSLALGGTEAFF.

For the CDR3, the DNA is TGTGCCAGCAGCTTGGTCGGTCTGGGAAGCTATGGCTACACCTTC. Translated, it gives CASSLVGLGSYGYTF. The gene calls are TRBV5-6 and TRBJ1-2; D gene uncertain. V lost 0 bases and J lost 4, with 13 bases in between. This CDR3 region has 15 residues. Per the germline V gene, CDR1 is SGHDT and CDR2 is YYEEEE.

The chain recombines TRBV11-2 with TRBJ2-5, with D perhaps matching TRBD1 or TRBD2 (6 bases each). Between the trimmed V and J ends, which lost 0 bases and 5 bases, there was a span of 13 bases. There are 15 residues in the CDR3. Germline V gene data show CDR1 as SGHAT and CDR2 as FQNNGV. The CDR3 DNA sequence: TGTGCCAGCAGCTTAGATAGGGGGGAAACGGAGACCCAGTACTTC. It specifies CASSLDRGETETQYF.

The chain has TRBV6-1 and TRBJ2-7; weak D call: TRBD1 (6 bases). Trimming removed 7 bases at V and 6 bases at J, with 19 bases between. There are 14 residues in the CDR3. Per germline, CDR1 MNHNS and CDR2 SASEGT. CDR3 sequence: CASTQEDGRGEQYF. The CDR3 region has the DNA TGTGCCAGCACTCAAGAGGATGGCAGGGGCGAGCAGTACTTC.

V is TRBV5-1 and J is TRBJ2-5; 9 bases are a match to TRBD1. V shed 2 bases, J shed 3 bases, and the junction held 2 bases outside the gene matches. This CDR3 spans 14 amino acids. Per germline, CDR1 SGHRS and CDR2 YFSETQ. The chain's CDR3 is CASSFTGGEETQYF. DNA of the CDR3: TGCGCCAGCAGCTTCACAGGGGGCGAAGAGACCCAGTACTTC.

This chain joins TRBV5-1 and TRBJ1-5; TRBD1 matches 9 bases. The germline CDR1 and CDR2 sequences are SGHRS and YFSETQ. The CDR3 consists of 15 residues. V lost 5 bases and J lost 8; bases outside the gene matches: 11. CDR3 in amino acids: CASSRGQGVLEPQHF. DNA of the CDR3: TGCGCCAGCAGTAGGGGACAGGGAGTACTCGAGCCCCAGCATTTT.

At least ten counts were recorded for this clone. The J gene is TRBJ2-5, the V gene TRBV5-1; D gene ambiguous. V was shortened by 0 bases and J by 3 bases, with 15 bases between the two germline ends. Germline CDR1 is SGHRS and CDR2 is YFSETQ. The CDR3 runs 16 residues. The CDR3 loop is CASSLGPWGEEETQYF. For the CDR3, the DNA is TGCGCCAGCAGCTTGGGTCCGTGGGGTGAAGAAGAGACCCAGTACTTC.

V is TRBV5-1 and J is TRBJ1-1, with TRBD1 matching 9 bases. Germline V CDR1 and CDR2: SGHRS, YFSETQ. This CDR3 has 15 amino acids. With 4 bases clipped from V and 1 base from J, the junction kept 5 bases outside the gene matches. As DNA, the CDR3 is TGCGCCAGCAGCCAAGGACAGGGGACGAACACTGAAGCTTTCTTT. It is translated as CASSQGQGTNTEAFF. The variable domain in full, with the rest retrieved from reference TRBV5-1 and TRBJ1-1, is KAGVTQTPRYLIKTRGQQVTLSCSPISGHRSVSWYQQTPGQGLQFLFEYFSETQRNKGNFPGRFSGRQFSNSRSEMNVSTLELGDSALYLCASSQGQGTNTEAFFGQGTRLTVV.

In the case of this clone: A much larger clone differs by one base, so this may be a read error. The chain combines TRBV11-3 with TRBJ2-2, with no clear D. This CDR3 spans 13 amino acids. The ends were cut back, 0 bases at V and 6 bases at J, with 5 bases in the middle. Germline V gives CDR1 SGHNT, CDR2 YENEEA. The CDR3 region has the DNA TGTGCCAGCAGCTTAGATCGGGCCGGGGAGCTGTTTTTT. This encodes CASSLDRAGELFF.

This chain connects TRBV6-1 to TRBJ1-5; D call uncertain. CDR1 and CDR2 (germline): MNHNS, SASEGT. The ends were cut back, 3 bases at V and 0 bases at J, with 9 bases in the middle. The CDR3 totals 15 residues. The CDR3 region is CASSDYMYSNQPQHF. The CDR3 DNA reads TGTGCCAGCAGTGACTACATGTATAGCAATCAGCCCCAGCATTTT.

The rearrangement links TRBV19 to TRBJ1-3; a possible D gene is TRBD1 (5 bases). The CDR3 spans 15 residues. Per germline, CDR1 LNHDA and CDR2 SQIVND (reference sequence). The V gene lost 3 bases and the J gene lost 4 bases, with 13 bases spanning the gap. The CDR3 DNA is TGTGCCAGTAGTATGAGAGGGGCTGGAGGAAACACCATATATTTT. Translating gives CASSMRGAGGNTIYF.

On this clone itself: In the same sample, other DNA sequences code for this CDR3. The J gene is TRBJ2-5, the V gene TRBV5-1; a weak D match, TRBD1 (6 bases). Trimming took 4 bases from V and 2 from J, leaving 9 bases between them. CDR1 and CDR2 from the germline V gene are SGHRS and YFSETQ. This CDR3 comprises 13 residues. CDR3 loop: CASSRTGQETQYF. In DNA form, the CDR3 reads TGCGCCAGCAGCCGCACAGGGCAAGAGACCCAGTACTTC.

The chain employs TRBV7-2 and TRBJ1-1; possibly TRBD1 for D (6 bases). V lost 5 bases to trimming and J lost 6 bases, with 25 bases between them. The CDR3 spans 17 residues. Germline V CDR1 and CDR2: SGHTA, FQGNSA. CDR3 amino acids: CASSEDRLVQSGSEAFF. CDR3 DNA sequence: TGTGCCAGCAGCGAAGACAGGTTGGTCCAGAGCGGTTCTGAAGCTTTCTTT.

The chain has TRBV6-6 and TRBJ2-6, with D unclear. V was trimmed by 4 bases and J by 0 bases, leaving 4 bases between them. The CDR3 is 14 amino acids. CDR1 and CDR2 from the germline V gene are MNHNY and SVGAGI (reference sequence). The DNA for the CDR3 is TGTGCCAGCAGTTCGAGCTCTGGGGCCAACGTCCTGACTTTC. This translates into CASSSSSGANVLTF.

This clone has just a few counts. V gene TRBV6-5 combines with J gene TRBJ1-1; 9 nucleotides agree with TRBD1. V lost 5 bases, J lost 0 bases, and 4 bases stayed unmatched. The germline gives CDR1 MNHEY, CDR2 SVGAGI. The CDR3 is 15 residues long. The CDR3 nucleotides read TGTGCCAGCAGTCTTGGACAGGGGATGAACACTGAAGCTTTCTTT. Translated: CASSLGQGMNTEAFF.

This clone was observed a handful of times. V gene TRBV2 combines with J gene TRBJ2-1; perhaps TRBD1 as D (7 bases). Trimming stripped 10 bases from V and 3 bases from J, with 13 bases between. Germline V gives CDR1 SNHLY, CDR2 FYNNEI. The CDR3 spans 13 residues. This chain's CDR3 is CATSGGHYNEQFF. The CDR3 DNA reads TGTGCCACCTCAGGGGGGCACTACAATGAGCAGTTCTTC.

In the case of this clone: The same CDR3 also results from other DNA sequences found in this sample. CDR3 amino acids: CASSLGGVQETQYF. CDR3 nucleotide sequence: TGTGCCAGCAGCTTGGGAGGGGTCCAAGAGACCCAGTACTTC. This chain uses TRBV5-4 with TRBJ2-5, with D possibly being TRBD1 or TRBD2 (5 bases each). The germline gives CDR1 SGHNT, CDR2 YYREEE (reference sequence). V dropped 0 bases and J dropped 1 base, with 7 bases sitting between them. This CDR3 comprises 14 residues.

This clone was observed at least ten times. This specimen includes other DNA sequences encoding the same CDR3. The CDR3 coding sequence is TGTGCCAGCAGCTCCTCGGGGGCAGATACGCAGTATTTT. It encodes CASSSSGADTQYF. The chain recombines TRBV7-9 with TRBJ2-3; perhaps TRBD2 as D (6 bases). The germline gives CDR1 SEHNR, CDR2 FQNEAQ (reference sequence). This CDR3 has 13 residues. Trimming removed 4 bases at V and 4 bases at J, with 9 bases between. Filled out from reference TRBV7-9 and TRBJ2-3, the complete variable domain reads DTGVSQNPRHKITKRGQNVTFRCDPISEHNRLYWYRQTLGQGPEFLTYFQNEAQLEKSRLLSDRFSAERPKGSFSTLEIQRTEQGDSAMYLCASSSSGADTQYFGPGTRLTVL.

Turning to this clone: Distinct nucleotide sequences in the sample also encode this CDR3. The chain has TRBV4-3 and TRBJ2-7; TRBD1 matches 9 bases. Losses at the gene ends were 0 bases for V and 7 bases for J; bases not matched to a gene: 13. In germline, CDR1 is LGHNA, CDR2 YSLEER. There are 17 residues in the CDR3. This CDR3 is CASSQEFFGTGMSEQYF. The CDR3 DNA is TGCGCCAGCAGCCAAGAATTTTTCGGGACAGGGATGAGTGAGCAGTACTTC.

This clone was seen more than once but under ten times. The rearrangement joins TRBV27 to TRBJ2-2; 12 bases line up with TRBD2. Germline loops: CDR1 MNHEY, CDR2 SMNVEV (reference sequence). Germline trimming cut 3 bases from V and 5 bases from J; bases unmatched to any gene: 7. The CDR3 extends over 17 amino acids. CDR3 protein: CASSFASGRAGTGELFF. CDR3 nucleotides: TGTGCCAGCAGTTTCGCTAGCGGGAGGGCCGGGACCGGGGAGCTGTTTTTT.

V gene TRBV6-6 combines with J gene TRBJ2-7; TRBD2 matches 9 bases. The J segment lost 5 bases and the V segment lost 7 bases, leaving 9 bases of the junction unmatched. Germline CDR1 and CDR2: MNHNY and SVGAGI (reference sequence). This CDR3 is built from 14 residues. CDR3 in amino acids: CASTSYAGGNEQYF. Here the CDR3 DNA reads TGTGCCAGCACATCGTACGCGGGAGGGAACGAGCAGTACTTC.

This rearrangement joins TRBV5-6 to TRBJ2-3, with 14 bases that match TRBD2. Germline V lookup: CDR1 SGHDT, CDR2 YYEEEE. Unmatched junction bases numbered 7, after V lost 0 bases and J lost 10 bases. The CDR3 consists of 16 residues. The CDR3 region has the DNA TGTGCCAGCAGCTTGGGGCTGACTAGCGGGAGGGGAGCGCAGTATTTT. As protein: CASSLGLTSGRGAQYF.

V and J are TRBV10-3 and TRBJ2-3; 9 bases agree with TRBD1. CDR1 and CDR2 (germline): ENHRY, SYGVKD. The CDR3 is 14 residues long. The V and J ends lost 2 bases and 13 bases, in that order; junction bases with no gene match: 10. This chain's CDR3 is CAISEGQGRTGEYF. For the CDR3, the DNA is TGTGCCATCAGTGAGGGACAGGGGCGGACGGGGGAGTATTTT.